The 11 T cell receptor beta chains below all came from one sample that was sequenced in a study of cytomegalovirus exposure and HLA in healthy donors. Amplification used 60 Vbeta primers and 13 Jbeta primers. Profiled with immunoSEQ multiplex PCR; TCRdb holds only in-frame clones, not every one. In the table there are some 150,000 clones, roughly 79% of which are singletons. The sequencing sample was made of PBMCs. Every receptor here comes from a man aged 35-49 years in good health and CMV-seropositive.

There are a few counts of this clone. This sequence joins TRBV21-1 and TRBJ2-7; TRBD2 is the table's D call, not checked against the DNA. TRBV21-1 corresponds to a pseudogene. This CDR3 comprises 15 residues. The DNA of the CDR3 is TGTGCCAGCAGCAAAGGGGGGGGCGCTTCCTACGAGCAGTACTTC. It is translated as CASSKGGGASYEQYF.

The CDR3 sequence: CASSLTDSGNTIYF. CDR3 DNA sequence: TGTGCCAGCAGCTTGACAGACTCTGGAAACACCATATATTTT. This chain links TRBV5-8 with TRBJ1-3; D unclear. This CDR3 spans 14 amino acids. Per germline, CDR1 SGHTS and CDR2 YDEGEE. Trimming removed 1 base at V and 0 bases at J, with 5 bases between.

V usage is TRBV9 and J usage is TRBJ2-1; TRBD2 is a possible D gene (6 bases). Deletions cut 0 bases from V and 4 bases from J, with 11 bases between. The CDR3 consists of 15 residues. CDR1 SGDLS and CDR2 YYNGEE come from the germline V gene. In DNA form, the CDR3 reads TGTGCCAGCAGCGTAGATGGGGGGATTTACAATGAGCAGTTCTTC. Encoded protein: CASSVDGGIYNEQFF. The full variable domain, rest sourced from reference TRBV9 and TRBJ2-1, is DSGVTQTPKHLITATGQRVTLRCSPRSGDLSVYWYQQSLDQGLQFLIQYYNGEERAKGNILERFSAQQFPDLHSELNLSSLELGDSALYFCASSVDGGIYNEQFFGPGTRLTVL.

The rearrangement links TRBV11-3 to TRBJ2-1, with TRBD2 as a possible D gene (5 bases). Trimming removed 4 bases from V and 8 bases from J, with 12 bases in between. CDR3 length: 13 amino acids. Germline loops: CDR1 SGHNT, CDR2 YENEEA. The CDR3 reads CASSSLVSHEQFF. The CDR3 DNA reads TGTGCCAGCAGCTCACTAGTTTCGCATGAGCAGTTCTTC.

The chain is built from TRBV14 and TRBJ2-7; D is perhaps TRBD2 (5 bases). Trimming cost V 1 base and J 4 bases, with 17 bases left between them. The CDR3 length is 16 residues. Germline V gene data show CDR1 as SGHDN and CDR2 as FVKESK. The CDR3 bases are TGTGCCAGCAGCCAAGGGGTATTTGGGCGGGCGTACGAGCAGTACTTC. Translation gives CASSQGVFGRAYEQYF. Full variable domain (rest looked up from reference TRBV14 and TRBJ2-7): EAGVTQFPSHSVIEKGQTVTLRCDPISGHDNLYWYRRVMGKEIKFLLHFVKESKQDESGMPNNRFLAERTGGTYSTLKVQPAELEDSGVYFCASSQGVFGRAYEQYFGPGTRLTVT.

The chain is built from TRBV18 and TRBJ1-2, with D unresolved. The V gene lost 2 bases and the J gene lost 8 bases, with 15 bases spanning the gap. The CDR3 is made up of 14 amino acids. Germline CDR1 KGHSH, CDR2 LQKENI. The CDR3 reads CASSPGFGSSGYTF. CDR3 coding DNA: TGTGCCAGCTCACCAGGGTTTGGGAGTTCGGGCTACACCTTC.

The chain carries TRBV7-9 and TRBJ2-3, with D uncertain. V gave up 5 bases and J gave up 4 bases, with 16 bases separating them. From germline, CDR1 is SEHNR and CDR2 FQNEAQ (reference sequence). The CDR3 is 15 amino acids. The CDR3 loop is CASSPSVAYADTQYF. The CDR3, as DNA: TGTGCCAGCAGCCCGTCGGTCGCATACGCAGATACGCAGTATTTT.

This chain uses TRBV10-2 with TRBJ1-2; TRBD1 agrees at 7 bases. The CDR3 covers 14 residues. Trimming removed 5 bases from V and 4 bases from J; junction bases left unmatched: 7. CDR1 and CDR2 from the germline V gene are WSHSY and SAAADI. The CDR3 DNA reads as TGCGCCAGCAGTCCCGAGACAGGGACCTATGGCTACACCTTC. Protein sequence: CASSPETGTYGYTF.

The chain has TRBV30 and TRBJ2-7; 9 bases are shared with TRBD2. This CDR3 region has 16 residues. Germline CDR1 is GTSNPN and CDR2 is SVGIG (reference sequence). The V gene end was trimmed by 2 bases and the J gene end by 6 bases; junction bases not matched to a gene: 14. The CDR3 loop is CAWSLRVSGSVPEQYF. CDR3 nucleotide sequence: TGTGCCTGGAGTTTACGCGTTAGCGGGAGTGTCCCCGAGCAGTACTTC.

The chain employs TRBV5-1 and TRBJ2-5, with 11 bases lining up with TRBD1. Germline V gene sequence: CDR1 SGHRS, CDR2 YFSETQ. The CDR3 covers 15 residues. V shed 0 bases, J shed 4 bases, and the junction held 2 bases outside the gene matches. In DNA form, the CDR3 reads TGCGCCAGCAGCTTGGCCGGGACAGGGGGAGAGACCCAGTACTTC. Translating it yields CASSLAGTGGETQYF.

The chain uses TRBV5-1 and TRBJ2-5, with D hard to call. CDR3 length equals 12 residues. Germline CDR1 reads SGHRS; CDR2 reads YFSETQ. Between the trimmed V and J ends, which lost 3 bases and 2 bases, there was a span of 5 bases. As DNA, the CDR3 is TGCGCCAGCAGCTCAGGACAAGAGACCCAGTACTTC. Its translation is CASSSGQETQYF.